What follows are 27 T cell receptor beta chains derived from one specimen sequenced in a study of blood T cell repertoires in COVID-19. The method was immunoSEQ multiplex PCR; TCRdb's version includes in-frame clones alone and lacks a portion of them. The sample carries tens of thousands of clones, almost 90% recorded once. The sequenced sample was peripheral blood. The receptors shown here come from a woman between 45 and 60 years old with active or convalescent COVID-19.

V is TRBV24-1 and J is TRBJ2-3, with D perhaps matching TRBD2 (6 bases). The CDR3 covers 12 residues. V lost 3 bases to trimming and J lost 8 bases, with 8 bases between them. CDR1 is KGHDR, CDR2 SFDVKD, per germline. CDR3 loop: CATSDHGGTQYF. The CDR3 coding sequence is TGTGCCACCAGTGATCACGGGGGTACGCAGTATTTT.

The chain joins TRBV27 to TRBJ2-3; possible D gene TRBD2, 6 bases. The V and J ends lost 7 bases and 4 bases respectively, with 18 bases between them. Germline CDR1 reads MNHEY; CDR2 reads SMNVEV (reference sequence). The length of the CDR3 is 15 residues. CDR3 residues: CASTSGGILADTQYF. CDR3 coding DNA: TGTGCCAGCACCTCTGGCGGGATTCTCGCAGATACGCAGTATTTT.

The chain employs TRBV19 and TRBJ2-3, with a possible D match to TRBD2 (6 bases). Trimming cost V 4 bases and J 6 bases, with 26 bases left between them. CDR3 length: 18 residues. CDR1 and CDR2 from the germline V gene are LNHDA and SQIVND (reference sequence). CDR3 amino acids: CASSTQGREFRESDTQYF. The CDR3 coding sequence is TGTGCCAGTAGTACCCAAGGGCGGGAATTCAGGGAGTCGGATACGCAGTATTTT.

This rearrangement joins TRBV5-1 to TRBJ2-7; 10 nucleotides line up with TRBD2. The CDR3 covers 14 residues. Germline CDR1 is SGHRS and CDR2 is YFSETQ. V shed 0 bases and J 3 bases; nucleotides not matched to a gene: 0. The CDR3 coding sequence is TGCGCCAGCAGCTTGGCTAGCGGGGGCTACGAGCAGTACTTC. Residues: CASSLASGGYEQYF.

The chain joins TRBV6-5 to TRBJ2-7; TRBD2 agrees at 13 bases. CDR3 size: 13 residues. Germline V gene data show CDR1 as MNHEY and CDR2 as SVGAGI. The V segment lost 7 bases and the J segment 11 bases; nucleotides outside the gene matches: 8. CDR3 amino acids: CASNLEGLAGKYF. The CDR3 bases are TGTGCCAGCAATCTAGAGGGACTAGCGGGAAAGTACTTC.

The gene calls are TRBV4-1 and TRBJ2-1, with 10 bases lining up with TRBD2. J gave up 3 bases and V 1 base, and 6 bases lay outside the gene matches. This CDR3 spans 17 amino acids. CDR1 and CDR2 from the germline V gene are MGHRA and YSYEKL. The CDR3 loop reads CASSQGPAGGGYNEQFF. CDR3 coding DNA: TGCGCCAGCAGCCAAGGGCCAGCGGGAGGGGGCTACAATGAGCAGTTCTTC.

This rearrangement joins TRBV10-3 to TRBJ2-1, with 10 bases fitting TRBD1. This CDR3 spans 16 amino acids. The germline gives CDR1 ENHRY, CDR2 SYGVKD. J gave up 7 bases and V 2 bases, and 8 bases lay outside the gene matches. Here the CDR3 reads CAISETGQGGRNEQFF. The CDR3 nucleotides read TGTGCCATCAGTGAGACTGGACAGGGGGGCCGGAATGAGCAGTTCTTC.

This chain connects TRBV6-5 to TRBJ2-7; 8 bases are a match to TRBD2. V lost 0 bases, J lost 2 bases, and 3 bases stayed unmatched. Germline loops: CDR1 MNHEY, CDR2 SVGAGI. CDR3 size: 15 residues. CDR3 amino acids: CASSYSRGETYEQYF. The CDR3 DNA reads TGTGCCAGCAGTTACTCGCGGGGGGAAACCTACGAGCAGTACTTC.

The V call is TRBV4-1, the J call TRBJ2-3, with TRBD2 matching over 15 bases. This CDR3 has 17 residues. Germline CDR1 and CDR2: MGHRA and YSYEKL. V lost 2 bases and J lost 4; bases outside the gene matches: 4. CDR3 bases: TGCGCCAGCAGCCAACAATGGACTAGCGGGAGGGCAGATACGCAGTATTTT. As protein: CASSQQWTSGRADTQYF.

V usage is TRBV5-4 and J usage is TRBJ2-7; the match to TRBD1 covers 10 bases. The length of the CDR3 is 15 residues. CDR1 is SGHNT and CDR2 is YYREEE in the germline V gene (reference sequence). Germline trimming cut 6 bases from V and 2 bases from J; bases unmatched to any gene: 8. In nucleotides, the CDR3 is TGTGCCAGCACCAACCCGGGACAGGGGACCTACGAGCAGTACTTC. Protein: CASTNPGQGTYEQYF.

The chain employs TRBV4-1 and TRBJ2-1; D is perhaps TRBD2 (7 bases). The CDR3 is made up of 15 amino acids. The germline gives CDR1 MGHRA, CDR2 YSYEKL. Trimming took 0 bases from V and 10 from J, leaving 16 bases between them. CDR3 in DNA: TGCGCCAGCAGCCAAGAGGGGGGGGGCGAGGGAGAGCAGTTCTTC. Its translation is CASSQEGGGEGEQFF.

The J gene is TRBJ2-3, the V gene TRBV19, with 7 bases that match TRBD1. The V and J ends lost 3 bases and 2 bases, in that order; junction bases with no gene match: 8. The CDR3 has 16 amino acids. Germline CDR1 is LNHDA and CDR2 is SQIVND (reference sequence). CDR3 nucleotide sequence: TGTGCCAGTAGTATCCGGACAGGCCCGCTCACAGATACGCAGTATTTT. It specifies CASSIRTGPLTDTQYF.

V gene TRBV25-1 combines with J gene TRBJ2-7, with 8 positions matching TRBD2. J lost 3 bases, V lost 4 bases, and 5 bases had no gene match. Germline lookup yields CDR1 MGHDK and CDR2 SYGVNS. The CDR3 has 14 amino acids. CDR3 in DNA: TGTGCCAGCAGTGCCACTAGCGGACTCTACGAGCAGTACTTC. As protein: CASSATSGLYEQYF.

The chain has TRBV2 and TRBJ1-1, with 8 nucleotides matching TRBD1. The CDR3 length is 14 residues. CDR1 SNHLY and CDR2 FYNNEI come from the germline V gene. The V and J ends lost 5 bases and 2 bases, in that order; junction bases with no gene match: 4. This chain's CDR3 is CASSPGGGNTEAFF. CDR3 coding DNA: TGTGCCAGCAGTCCAGGGGGCGGAAACACTGAAGCTTTCTTT.

The V gene is TRBV28, the J gene TRBJ2-7; D remains unclear. Trimming pared 5 bases from V and 7 bases from J, leaving 9 bases between. Germline CDR1 is MDHEN and CDR2 is SYDVKM. CDR3 length: 11 residues. CDR3 sequence: CASSARWEQYF. The CDR3 region has the DNA TGTGCCAGCAGTGCCAGGTGGGAGCAGTACTTC.

This chain connects TRBV19 to TRBJ2-5; weak D call: TRBD1 (5 bases). The germline V gene encodes CDR1 LNHDA and CDR2 SQIVND (reference sequence). The V gene lost 11 bases and the J gene lost 0 bases, with 13 bases spanning the gap. The CDR3 covers 13 residues. This CDR3 reads CAAADSYQETQYF. CDR3 DNA sequence: TGTGCCGCTGCAGACAGTTACCAAGAGACCCAGTACTTC.

V gene TRBV12-1 combines with J gene TRBJ2-1; the table assigns TRBD2, which was not confirmed against the DNA. TRBV12-1 is an annotated pseudogene. The CDR3 is 15 amino acids. DNA of the CDR3: TGTGCCAGCAGCTTTTCGACTAGGCCTTACAATGAGCAGTTCTTC. Protein product: CASSFSTRPYNEQFF.

This chain joins TRBV11-2 and TRBJ2-1, with 15 positions matching TRBD2. The V gene end was trimmed by 3 bases and the J gene end by 5 bases; junction bases not matched to a gene: 8. The V gene's germline CDR1 is SGHAT and CDR2 FQNNGV. The CDR3 loop spans 18 amino acids. CDR3 nucleotide sequence: TGTGCCAGCAGCTTCTGGGGACTAGCGGGAGGAAGGAACAATGAGCAGTTCTTC. Translated: CASSFWGLAGGRNNEQFF.

This clone was observed a few times. The V call is TRBV10-1, the J call TRBJ1-1; weak D call: TRBD1 (6 bases). Germline lookup yields CDR1 WNHNN and CDR2 SYGVQD (reference sequence). CDR3 length: 13 amino acids. V was clipped by 6 bases and J by 1 base, with 9 bases between them. The CDR3 is CASRQGQNTEAFF. Here the CDR3 DNA reads TGCGCCAGCAGGCAGGGACAGAACACTGAAGCTTTCTTT.

This chain joins TRBV10-3 and TRBJ2-1; weak D call: TRBD2 (6 bases). CDR1 is ENHRY and CDR2 is SYGVKD in the germline V gene. This CDR3 is 12 amino acids long. With 11 bases removed from V and 9 bases from J, the gap between germline ends came to 17 bases. The CDR3 loop is CALAGIGGEQFF. CDR3 bases: TGTGCCCTAGCCGGGATCGGGGGTGAGCAGTTCTTC.

The chain employs TRBV21-1 and TRBJ2-3; the table's D call of TRBD2 was not tested on the DNA. TRBV21-1 counts as a pseudogene. The CDR3 is made up of 17 amino acids. CDR3 region: CASSNPAGGPWADTQYF. The CDR3 coding sequence is TGTGCCAGCAGCAATCCAGCGGGAGGGCCTTGGGCAGATACGCAGTATTTT.

The chain combines TRBV18 with TRBJ2-7, with D possibly being TRBD2 (6 bases). The CDR3 has 17 residues. Trimming took 0 bases from V and 4 from J, leaving 19 bases between them. Germline loops: CDR1 KGHSH, CDR2 LQKENI. The CDR3 nucleotides read TGTGCCAGCTCACCACCGCCAGCTAGCGTGGAGGGTTACGAGCAGTACTTC. Translated: CASSPPPASVEGYEQYF.

The count of this clone is one. V usage is TRBV30 and J usage is TRBJ1-1; no clear D gene. CDR3 length equals 11 residues. Germline V lookup: CDR1 GTSNPN, CDR2 SVGIG (reference sequence). Trimming left V 0 bases short and J 7 bases short, with 6 bases between. CDR3 region: CAWSVSREAFF. The CDR3 region has the DNA TGTGCCTGGAGTGTAAGCCGTGAAGCTTTCTTT.

In this sample, this clone turned up once. The chain joins TRBV27 to TRBJ2-3, with unresolved D. This CDR3 spans 15 amino acids. Looked up from germline, CDR1 is MNHEY and CDR2 is SMNVEV (reference sequence). Trimming took 5 bases from V and 0 from J, leaving 12 bases between them. The chain's CDR3 is CASSPYWASTDTQYF. The CDR3, as DNA: TGTGCCAGCAGTCCCTACTGGGCTAGCACAGATACGCAGTATTTT.

In this sample, this clone turned up once. This chain connects TRBV30 to TRBJ1-2, with D possibly matching TRBD1 (5 bases). There are 13 residues in the CDR3. V dropped 2 bases and J dropped 8 bases, with 15 bases sitting between them. From germline, CDR1 is GTSNPN and CDR2 SVGIG (reference sequence). The CDR3, as DNA: TGTGCCTGGAGTACAACAGGAACCTTCGGCTACACCTTC. Protein sequence: CAWSTTGTFGYTF.

The rearrangement joins TRBV7-9 to TRBJ2-5, with a weak D call TRBD1 (6 bases). This CDR3 has 16 amino acids. Trimming cost V 0 bases and J 2 bases, with 13 bases left between them. CDR1 is SEHNR, CDR2 FQNEAQ, per germline (reference sequence). The CDR3 region has the DNA TGTGCCAGCAGCTTAGCGACCGGGACAAATCAAGAGACCCAGTACTTC. This codes for CASSLATGTNQETQYF. Supplemented by reference TRBV7-9 and TRBJ2-5, the full variable domain reads DTGVSQNPRHKITKRGQNVTFRCDPISEHNRLYWYRQTLGQGPEFLTYFQNEAQLEKSRLLSDRFSAERPKGSFSTLEIQRTEQGDSAMYLCASSLATGTNQETQYFGPGTRLLVL.

This chain links TRBV18 with TRBJ2-1, with a possible D match to TRBD1 (5 bases). The V gene's germline CDR1 is KGHSH and CDR2 LQKENI. Trimming took 2 bases from V and 9 from J, leaving 11 bases between them. CDR3 length: 13 amino acids. The CDR3: CASSPDSVGEQFF. The CDR3 DNA is TGTGCCAGCTCACCAGACAGTGTTGGTGAGCAGTTCTTC. The entire variable domain, with the rest obtained from reference TRBV18 and TRBJ2-1, is as follows: NAGVMQNPRHLVRRRGQEARLRCSPMKGHSHVYWYRQLPEEGLKFMVYLQKENIIDESGMPKERFSAEFPKEGPSILRIQQVVRGDSAAYFCASSPDSVGEQFFGPGTRLTVL.